A single sample gave rise to the 2 T cell receptor beta chains below, sequenced in a study of blood T cell repertoires in COVID-19. Some clones are missing from TCRdb's copy, which holds only in-frame ones; the method was immunoSEQ multiplex PCR. Of some 300,000 clones in the sample, around four fifths were seen once. Sequencing input: peripheral blood. The receptor source for this set is a woman aged 45-59 years with active or convalescent COVID-19.

The chain recombines TRBV11-2 with TRBJ2-7; D unresolved. The CDR3 contains 15 residues. V was clipped by 0 bases and J by 3 bases, with 12 bases between them. Germline values: CDR1 SGHAT, CDR2 FQNNGV. Written as DNA, the CDR3 is TGTGCCAGCAGCTTAGATGGTAGCTTGGGCTACGAGCAGTACTTC. As protein: CASSLDGSLGYEQYF. The variable domain in full, completed from reference TRBV11-2 and TRBJ2-7, reads EAGVAQSPRYKIIEKRQSVAFWCNPISGHATLYWYQQILGQGPKLLIQFQNNGVVDDSQLPKDRFSAERLKGVDSTLKIQPAKLEDSAVYLCASSLDGSLGYEQYFGPGTRLTVT.

The chain has TRBV6-2 or TRBV6-3 and TRBJ2-7; 9 bases fit TRBD1. Germline assignment: CDR1 MNHEY and CDR2 SVGEGT. The CDR3 length is 14 residues. The ends lost 2 bases at V and 5 bases at J; junction bases unmatched: 4. This chain's CDR3 is CASSYTNRGHEQYF. The CDR3 DNA reads as TGTGCCAGCAGTTACACGAACAGGGGGCACGAGCAGTACTTC.